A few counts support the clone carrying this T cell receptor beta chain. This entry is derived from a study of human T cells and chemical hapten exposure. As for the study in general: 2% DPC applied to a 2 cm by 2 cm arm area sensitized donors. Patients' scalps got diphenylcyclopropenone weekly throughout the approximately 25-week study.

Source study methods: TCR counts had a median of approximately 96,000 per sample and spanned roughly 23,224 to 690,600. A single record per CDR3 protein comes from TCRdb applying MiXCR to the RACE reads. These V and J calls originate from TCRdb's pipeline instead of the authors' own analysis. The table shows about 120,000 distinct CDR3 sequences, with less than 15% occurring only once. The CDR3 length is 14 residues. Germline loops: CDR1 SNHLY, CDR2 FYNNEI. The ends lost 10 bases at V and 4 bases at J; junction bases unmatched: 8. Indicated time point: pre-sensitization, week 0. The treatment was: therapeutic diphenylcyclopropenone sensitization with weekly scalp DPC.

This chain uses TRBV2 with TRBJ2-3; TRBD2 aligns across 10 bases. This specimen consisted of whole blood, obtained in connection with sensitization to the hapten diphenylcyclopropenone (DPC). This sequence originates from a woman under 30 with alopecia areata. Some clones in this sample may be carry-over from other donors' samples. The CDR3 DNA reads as TGTGCCAACAAAGCGGGGGGGCTGCCAGATACGCAGTATTTT. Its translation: CANKAGGLPDTQYF.